A few counts support the clone carrying this T cell receptor (beta chain). This CDR3 comprises 16 residues. Germline CDR1 is MRHNA and CDR2 is SNTAGT. After removal of 8 bases from V and 1 base from J, the junction contained 10 bases not matched to a gene. The sample comes from a study of T-cell reconstitution after alpha-beta-depleted transplantation in children. Preparation of the TCRbeta library used unique molecular identifiers. TCRdb re-derived calls from the PCR reads in MiXCR, one entry per CDR3 protein. This table has some 550,000 distinct CDR3 sequences, 20% to 25% appearing once. The source of this sequence is a boy younger than two who had a stem cell transplant for acute myeloid leukemia, so the T cells may come from the graft donor. The chain has TRBV6-4 and TRBJ2-3, with 9 bases identical to TRBD1. The sample consisted of PBMCs, mostly from graft donor cells, taken 360 days after TCRalphabeta/CD19-depleted stem cell transplant. The CDR3 DNA reads TGTGCCAGCCCCGAAGTGGACAGGGGTTGCACAGATACGCAGTATTTT. The encoded protein is CASPEVDRGCTDTQYF.